This paragraph covers one T cell receptor beta chain sequence. Its antigen is not identified. These data originate in a study of T cell responses to AZD1222 COVID-19 vaccine. Generated by immunoSEQ multiplex PCR, the TCRdb table keeps only in-frame clones and is missing some. The table gives about 140,000 clones; the top ten clones make up about 2.2% of it. V lost 5 bases, J lost 5 bases, and 12 bases lay in between. Germline CDR1 and CDR2: LNHDA and SQIVND (reference sequence). This CDR3 comprises 13 residues. Study-level results: Sampled repertoires all dated from after the peak T cell response. There were mostly white British donors and more females than males, and clonal diversity was possibly underestimated.

Sequencing input: peripheral blood. V gene TRBV19 combines with J gene TRBJ1-1; D is uncertain. The TCR originated in an adult in good health. The CDR3 spells CASSAVLATEAFF. CDR3 bases: TGTGCCAGTAGTGCGGTGTTGGCTACTGAAGCTTTCTTT.